This T cell receptor (beta chain) came from a study of cytomegalovirus exposure and HLA in healthy donors (TCRdb year 2017). For context, the study as a whole: In an earlier analysis of roughly 500 of the donors, 276 Gb of sequence data and 95 million to 130 million unique TCR beta sequences from 150 million to 200 million T cells were reported. An early release covering 500 to 750 HLA-typed donors comprised approximately 300 gigabases of sequencing data and tens of millions of unique TCR sequences. Of the 300 to 450 genotyped donors, approximately 80% were placed in the genetic ancestry cluster associated with self-reported Caucasian donors. The aim of the study was to test whether cataloging public T cell receptors could identify signatures of past pathogen exposure. The study used immunosequencing to profile the T cell repertoires of around 600 subjects and linked those repertoires to cytomegalovirus serostatus. In addition to the first cohort of approximately 650 subjects, a separate validation cohort of 100 to 150 different subjects was used. High-throughput TCR immunosequencing, statistical association of individual TCRs with disease status, and machine learning were combined to predict cytomegalovirus infection status. To study patterns of TCR occurrence, a later analysis re-analyzed previously published TCR beta repertoires from 500 to 850 donors and added high-resolution HLA genotyping. The later analysis used no new phenotypic data to find candidate immune exposures, relying instead on TCR beta sequences and their occurrence across donors. An earlier analysis of 587 of the donors used high-throughput TCR beta sequencing to judge whether each TCR beta V gene segment behaved as functional or pseudogenic. Donor age, sex, ethnicity and CMV serostatus were compiled alongside the repertoire data. A later genetic analysis took genome-wide SNP genotypes for about 55% of the roughly 670 donors and used that subset as a discovery cohort. Every repertoire in the discovery cohort had been generated on one and the same sequencing platform. HLA typing included class I and class II loci at four-digit resolution. Typing coverage varied by locus: roughly 620-640 donors for A, B, C, DRB1 and DQB1; roughly 560 for DQA1; nearly 610 for DPA1; 450 to 480 for DPB1. Because of strong linkage in the cohort, roughly five DR-DQ haplotypes were treated as single units for association and clustering. Among a few hundred genotyped donors of the cohort, an average of about 240,000 unique TCR beta nucleotide sequences were sequenced per donor, roughly 20% of them non-productive. Broader findings and caveats from the paper: In a later analysis, the rate of TCR association differed among HLA loci, with DRB1 alleles having the most associated TCRs and HLA-C alleles having the fewest. The earlier analysis of nearly 600 of the donors excluded over 15 rarely observed V segments, including chromosome 9 orphons, because counts were too low. The 87-base-pair reads could not distinguish some IMGT-functional V segments, including TRBV6-2 and TRBV6-3, so those segments were excluded. A few of the identified cytomegalovirus-associated TCR beta chains were confirmed in vitro to be specific for cytomegalovirus antigens. This cohort had only TCR beta chains sequenced, and the lack of alpha or paired-chain data limited which features could be detected. In an earlier analysis of approximately 590 of the donors, most TCR beta V segments were observed in productive rearrangements about 90% or about 30% of the time, broadly matching IMGT annotations. Compared with the roughly 700-donor mean, donors in an Asian-associated ancestry cluster had fewer N-insertions in productive TCRs, according to a later genetic analysis. Because HLA typing was missing for some donors at each locus, association tests included only the typed subset. Immune exposure information for the cohort was limited to CMV serostatus. Cytomegalovirus status was reported to be diagnosed by the classifier with high specificity and sensitivity in both the original and validation cohorts. Several of the top co-occurrence clusters appeared to be linked to parvovirus B19, influenza, CMV and Epstein-Barr virus, according to a later analysis. Assigning TCR associations to individual alleles was difficult when HLA alleles, especially DR and DQ, strongly co-occurred. A later analysis associated 15,000 or so TCR beta sequences with specific HLA alleles at a false discovery rate of 0.05. The presence/absence analyses assumed that sequencing depth was roughly uniform across donors, and that assumption may not be true. A further reported finding was that TCR beta sequences accurately predicted the HLA-A and HLA-B alleles for most subjects in the first cohort. Linkage disequilibrium might explain the correlated functional status among segregating V segments, but an unknown experimental factor could not be ruled out. V-gene and J-gene trimming of TCR beta chains was associated with a missense DCLRE1C variant in a later genetic analysis, and the association was replicated in an independent cohort. A later analysis found that HLA-associated TCR beta chains were more clonally expanded and had lower generation probabilities than equally common non-associated chains. A later analysis found that most CMV-associated TCR beta chains appeared HLA-restricted, with HLA associations seemingly driven largely by CMV exposure. In the study, approximately 150 TCR beta chains were listed as associated with cytomegalovirus. A cluster of highly shared sequence variants was judged likely to represent a technical artifact of the sequencing pipeline. The authors suggested that the approach could potentially be generalized to other disease states and immunological phenotypes. While some public TCRs were present in many individuals, most TCR sequences turned up only very rarely across donors.

The cohort consisted of 650 to 700 healthy bone marrow donors. All cohort members were sampled while nominally healthy, although unrecorded immune exposures were likely present. The donor was CMV seropositive and was included in the group of approximately 310 seropositive cohort members. Each donor provided a peripheral blood sample, and peripheral blood mononuclear cells were used for TCR beta sequencing. Genomic DNA extraction from the blood cell samples was performed with the Qiagen DNeasy Blood Extraction Kit. CDR1 SQVTM and CDR2 ANQGSEA were looked up in the germline V gene. The CDR3 holds 14 amino acids from the cysteine to the phenylalanine. Left in the record is the CDR3 DNA by itself, 42 bases read in frame from the first base. A distance of 18 bases separates the germline ends of V and J, which lose 4 bases and 6 bases respectively. This clone was counted a single time. Its antigen has not been determined. Nothing much larger sits one base from this clone, and base qualities are not available.

Preparation of the library involved the immunoSEQ multiplex PCR assay. A mixture of 60 forward primers for TCR Vbeta segments and 13 reverse primers for TCR Jbeta segments was used in the multiplex PCR. The CDR3 region of rearranged TCR beta genes was amplified from genomic DNA with a multiplex PCR assay. The Illumina HiSeq System was used to sequence the amplified TCR beta libraries as 87-base-pair reads. As for how the authors treated the data: A later analysis tallied roughly 80 million unique TCR beta chains across the 600 to 700 repertoires, and some 10 million of those chains were shared by two or more donors. A nearest-neighbor algorithm error-corrected the raw reads and collapsed the reads into unique sequences, merging closely related sequences to remove PCR and sequencing errors. Alignment of CDR3 sequences to IMGT reference sequences was used to assign V, D and J gene segments. For a sequence to be retained, a match of at least six nucleotides to both a V gene segment and a J gene segment was required. A rearrangement counted as productive if the CDR3 had no stop codons and remained in frame with V and J, and every other rearrangement counted as non-productive. CDR3 was defined by IMGT convention, running from the second conserved V-encoded cysteine to the conserved J-encoded phenylalanine. The earlier analysis of about 590 of the donors excluded sequences that lacked an unambiguous match to a single V gene segment. An earlier analysis of a few hundred of the donors classified V segments as functional when productive rearrangements were above 56.7% and as segregating when the standard deviation between donors was above 5%. A statistical classification framework was built to diagnose cytomegalovirus status from the catalog of TCR beta chain sequences. A later analysis assigned V and J genes by comparing TCR nucleotide sequences with IMGT/GENE-DB human TR gene sequences. The TCRdist pipeline was used in a later analysis to assign CDR3 sequences and most-parsimonious VDJ recombination scenarios. In a later analysis, each TCR beta chain was defined by its CDR3 amino acid sequence together with its V-gene family, and reads without a unique V-gene family were excluded. As a way to deal with suspected cross-contamination and a sequencing artifact, a later analysis dropped 592 nucleotide sequences that were highly shared and had low generation probability. For each public chain, a later analysis derived a clonal expansion index from normalized ranks of inferred template counts within each repertoire. In a later analysis, generation probabilities were computed using a VDJ recombination model fitted to out-of-frame rearrangements, and the results were checked against IGoR. Hypergeometric tests were used in a later analysis to score TCR-TCR, TCR-HLA and TCR-CMV co-occurrence, with a repertoire-size bias correction applied to the TCR pairs. False discovery rates were estimated in a later analysis by permuting HLA or CMV assignments 20 times. A later analysis grouped co-occurring TCRs with DBSCAN, adding TCRdist sequence similarity when clustering within HLA-allele-positive subsets. Repertoires with fewer than 30,000 or more than 120,000 public chains, plus five repertoires with anomalous nucleotide sharing, were excluded from co-occurrence clustering. TCRdb's version of the immuneACCESS table is confined to in-frame rearrangements and falls short of the full clone set. An unresolved V gene accounts for under half of the shortfall where checked; the remainder is of unknown origin. V and J calls and clone size are given by that table; D and trimming were obtained from the DNA. For this sample the table gives about 110,000 clones, of which over 65% were detected only once. The ten largest clones represent 13% of the sample.

The TCR originated in a man younger than 40 in good health and CMV-seropositive. The sample was PBMCs. Rearrangement joined TRBV29-1 to TRBJ1-1; matching of 5 bases hints at TRBD1 as the D gene. The CDR3 reads as follows: CSVGHSDWGAEAFF. The DNA sequence is given as TGCAGCGTTGGACACTCGGACTGGGGGGCTGAAGCTTTCTTT.